The clone carrying this T cell receptor (beta chain) counts as medium-sized (0.01 to 0.1%). This sample was included in a study of graft-versus-host responses after intestinal transplantation. About the research overall: In this cohort, recipients had multivisceral, liver-intestinal, or isolated intestinal transplants. Broader study findings: There were GvH clones found in recipient marrow, and some of them appeared first in ileum or blood. The study associated peak circulating GvH clone levels with early post-transplant HvG declines.

Sequenced by immunoSEQ multiplex PCR; TCRdb stores in-frame clones only, minus some. Of roughly 10,000 clones listed, roughly a third were seen once; the top ten hold under 2%. With around 200,000 irradiated, violet-dye-labeled stimulator cells, around 200,000 CFSE-labeled responder cells were plated. The CDR3 loop spans 10 amino acids. The sequence was collected from a human patient who was an organ donor for intestinal transplantation. The gene calls are TRBV21-1 and TRBJ2-7; the table names TRBD2, a call not compared with the DNA. TRBV21-1 is noted as a pseudogene. The sample here was alloreactive CD4+ T cells from a mixed lymphocyte reaction culture, taken before transplantation. Described subset: CFSE-low proliferating T cells sorted from approximately 6-day pre-transplant mixed lymphocyte reaction (GvH or HvG direction). CDR3 sequence (DNA): TGTGCCAGCAGCACCCGGACTTTCACATTC. Its translation is CASSTRTFTF.